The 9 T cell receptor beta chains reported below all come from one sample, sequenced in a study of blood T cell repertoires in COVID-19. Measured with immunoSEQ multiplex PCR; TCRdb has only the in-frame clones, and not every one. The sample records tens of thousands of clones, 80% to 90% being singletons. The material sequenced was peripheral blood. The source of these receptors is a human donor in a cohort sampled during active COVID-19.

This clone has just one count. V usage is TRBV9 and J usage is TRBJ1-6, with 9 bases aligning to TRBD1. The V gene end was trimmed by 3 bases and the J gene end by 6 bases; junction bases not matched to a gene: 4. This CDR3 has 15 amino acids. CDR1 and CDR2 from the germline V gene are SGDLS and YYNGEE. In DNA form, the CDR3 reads TGTGCCAGCAGCGGGGGGACAGGGTCTAATTCACCCCTCCACTTT. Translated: CASSGGTGSNSPLHF.

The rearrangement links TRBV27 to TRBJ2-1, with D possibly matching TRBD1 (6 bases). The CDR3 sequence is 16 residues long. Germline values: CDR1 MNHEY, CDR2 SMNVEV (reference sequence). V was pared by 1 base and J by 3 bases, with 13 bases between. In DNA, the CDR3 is TGTGCCAGCAGTTTATTCGCCAGCAGGGGCTACAATGAGCAGTTCTTC. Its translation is CASSLFASRGYNEQFF.

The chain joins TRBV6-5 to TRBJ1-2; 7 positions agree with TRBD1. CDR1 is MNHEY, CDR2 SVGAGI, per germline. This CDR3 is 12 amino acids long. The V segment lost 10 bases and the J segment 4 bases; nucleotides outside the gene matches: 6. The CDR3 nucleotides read TGTGCCAAAAGGGACAGCTTCTATGGCTACACCTTC. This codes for CAKRDSFYGYTF.

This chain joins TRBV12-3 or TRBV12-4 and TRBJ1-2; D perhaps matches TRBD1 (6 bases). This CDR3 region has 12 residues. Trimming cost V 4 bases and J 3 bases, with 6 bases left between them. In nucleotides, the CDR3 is TGTGCCAGCAGTTACAGGGACTATGGCTACACCTTC. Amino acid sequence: CASSYRDYGYTF.

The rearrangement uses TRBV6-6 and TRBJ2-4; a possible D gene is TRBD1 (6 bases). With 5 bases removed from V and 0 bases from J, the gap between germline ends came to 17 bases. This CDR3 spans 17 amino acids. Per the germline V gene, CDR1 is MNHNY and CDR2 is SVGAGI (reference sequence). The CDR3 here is CASSPADSNLAKNIQYF. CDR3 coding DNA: TGTGCCAGCAGTCCCGCGGACAGCAACTTAGCCAAAAACATTCAGTACTTC.

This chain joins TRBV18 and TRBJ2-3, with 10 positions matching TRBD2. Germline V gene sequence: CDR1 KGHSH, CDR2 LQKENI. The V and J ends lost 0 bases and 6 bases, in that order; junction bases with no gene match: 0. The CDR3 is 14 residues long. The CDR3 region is CASSPPSGRDTQYF. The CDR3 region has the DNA TGTGCCAGCTCACCACCTAGCGGGAGGGATACGCAGTATTTT. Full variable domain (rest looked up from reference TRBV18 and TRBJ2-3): NAGVMQNPRHLVRRRGQEARLRCSPMKGHSHVYWYRQLPEEGLKFMVYLQKENIIDESGMPKERFSAEFPKEGPSILRIQQVVRGDSAAYFCASSPPSGRDTQYFGPGTRLTVL.

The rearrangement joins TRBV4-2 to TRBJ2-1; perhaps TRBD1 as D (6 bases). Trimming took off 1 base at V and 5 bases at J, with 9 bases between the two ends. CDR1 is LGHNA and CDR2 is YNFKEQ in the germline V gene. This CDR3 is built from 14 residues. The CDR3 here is CASSQGTENNEQFF. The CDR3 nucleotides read TGTGCCAGCAGCCAAGGGACAGAAAACAATGAGCAGTTCTTC.

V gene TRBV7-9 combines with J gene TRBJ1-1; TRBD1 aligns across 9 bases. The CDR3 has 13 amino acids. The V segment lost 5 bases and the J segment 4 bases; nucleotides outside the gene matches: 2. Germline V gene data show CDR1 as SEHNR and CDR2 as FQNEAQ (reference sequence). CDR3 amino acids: CASSQTGGTEAFF. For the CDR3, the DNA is TGTGCCAGCAGCCAGACAGGGGGCACTGAAGCTTTCTTT. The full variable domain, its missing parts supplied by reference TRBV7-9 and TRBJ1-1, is DTGVSQNPRHKITKRGQNVTFRCDPISEHNRLYWYRQTLGQGPEFLTYFQNEAQLEKSRLLSDRFSAERPKGSFSTLEIQRTEQGDSAMYLCASSQTGGTEAFFGQGTRLTVV.

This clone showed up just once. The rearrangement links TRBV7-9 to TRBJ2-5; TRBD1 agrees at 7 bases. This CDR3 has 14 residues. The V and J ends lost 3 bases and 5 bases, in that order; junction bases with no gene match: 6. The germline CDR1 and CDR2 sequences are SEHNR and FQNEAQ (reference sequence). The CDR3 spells CASSFVDRVETQYF. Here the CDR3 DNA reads TGTGCCAGCAGCTTCGTCGACAGGGTGGAGACCCAGTACTTC.